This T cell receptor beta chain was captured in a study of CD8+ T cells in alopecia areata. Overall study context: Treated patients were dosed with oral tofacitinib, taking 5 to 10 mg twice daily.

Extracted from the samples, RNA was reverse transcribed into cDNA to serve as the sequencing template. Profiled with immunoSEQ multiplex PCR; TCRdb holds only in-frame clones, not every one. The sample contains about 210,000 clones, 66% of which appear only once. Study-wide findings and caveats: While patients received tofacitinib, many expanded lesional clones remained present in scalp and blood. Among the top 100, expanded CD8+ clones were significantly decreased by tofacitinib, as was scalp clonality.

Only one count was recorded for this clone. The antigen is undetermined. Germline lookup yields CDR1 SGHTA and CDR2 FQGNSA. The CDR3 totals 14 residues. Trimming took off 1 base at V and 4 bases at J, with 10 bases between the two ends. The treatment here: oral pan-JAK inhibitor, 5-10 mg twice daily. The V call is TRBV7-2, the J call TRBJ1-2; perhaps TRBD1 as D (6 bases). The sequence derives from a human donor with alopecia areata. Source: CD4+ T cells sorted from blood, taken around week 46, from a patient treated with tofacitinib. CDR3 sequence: CASSLDRVGYGYTF. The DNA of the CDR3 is TGTGCCAGCAGCTTAGACAGGGTTGGCTATGGCTACACCTTC.